The present entry profiles one T cell receptor (beta chain) with its context. The antigen is unknown. Sequencing was performed with immunoSEQ multiplex PCR; in TCRdb, only in-frame clones are kept and a portion is missing. The top ten hold about a fifth of the sample, which has 150,000 or so clones, 75% to 90% seen once. This entry belongs to a study of cytomegalovirus exposure and HLA in healthy donors. The germline CDR1 and CDR2 sequences are MNHNS and SASEGT. CDR3 length: 14 residues. Between the trimmed V and J ends, which lost 6 bases and 8 bases, there was a span of 17 bases. Findings and limits, study-wide: Reported performance of the classifier showed diagnosis of cytomegalovirus status with high specificity and sensitivity.

Sequences were obtained from PBMCs. The sequence was obtained from a man aged 18 to 30 in good health and CMV-seropositive. This sequence joins TRBV6-1 and TRBJ2-1, with D possibly being TRBD2 (5 bases). CDR3 sequence reads: CASSQRGLVDEQFF. The DNA of the CDR3 is TGTGCCAGCAGCCAACGGGGTTTGGTCGATGAGCAGTTCTTC.